This T cell receptor beta chain was sequenced during a study of blood T cell repertoires in COVID-19. The data were produced by immunoSEQ multiplex PCR, yet TCRdb's version contains in-frame clones alone and is incomplete. The sample lists 45,000 or so clones; 80% to 90% were seen once. This clone came up once. This sequence originates from a woman older than 75 with COVID-19, enrolled during active disease. Input material: peripheral blood.

The CDR3 loop is CASSLHSTQYF. CDR3 bases: TGTGCCAGCAGCTTACACTCGACGCAGTATTTT. V and J are TRBV7-2 and TRBJ2-3; D unresolved. The germline gives CDR1 SGHTA, CDR2 FQGNSA. There are 11 residues in the CDR3. Trimming took 2 bases from V and 9 from J, leaving 6 bases between them.